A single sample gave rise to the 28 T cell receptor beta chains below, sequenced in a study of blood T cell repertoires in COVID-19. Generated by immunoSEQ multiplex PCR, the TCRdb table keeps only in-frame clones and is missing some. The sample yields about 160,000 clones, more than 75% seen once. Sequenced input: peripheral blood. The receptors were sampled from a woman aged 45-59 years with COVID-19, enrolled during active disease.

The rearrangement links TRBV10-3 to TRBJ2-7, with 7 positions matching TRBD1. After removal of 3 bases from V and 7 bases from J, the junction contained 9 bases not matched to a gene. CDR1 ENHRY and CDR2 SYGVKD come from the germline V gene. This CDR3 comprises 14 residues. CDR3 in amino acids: CAISDQGTAQEQYF. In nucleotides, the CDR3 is TGTGCCATCAGTGATCAGGGGACAGCCCAGGAGCAGTACTTC.

CDR3 nucleotides: TGTGCCAGCAATAGGGGCGAGGAGACCCAGTACTTC. The encoded protein is CASNRGEETQYF. The gene calls are TRBV2 and TRBJ2-5, with D possibly being TRBD1 (5 bases). The length of the CDR3 is 12 residues. Trimming cost V 7 bases and J 5 bases, with 11 bases left between them. The germline gives CDR1 SNHLY, CDR2 FYNNEI.

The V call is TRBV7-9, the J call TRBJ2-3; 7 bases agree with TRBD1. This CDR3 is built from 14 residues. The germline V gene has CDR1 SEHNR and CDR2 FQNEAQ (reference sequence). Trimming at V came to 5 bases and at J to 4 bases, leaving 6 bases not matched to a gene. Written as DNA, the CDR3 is TGTGCCAGCAGCAAAGACAGGGTGGCAGATACGCAGTATTTT. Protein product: CASSKDRVADTQYF.

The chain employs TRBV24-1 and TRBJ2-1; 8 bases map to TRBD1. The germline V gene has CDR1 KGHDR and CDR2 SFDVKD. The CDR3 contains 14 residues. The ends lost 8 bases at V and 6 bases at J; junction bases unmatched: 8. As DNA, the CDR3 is TGTGCCACCATTTCAGGGGGCGCTTCCAATGAGCAGTTCTTC. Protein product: CATISGGASNEQFF.

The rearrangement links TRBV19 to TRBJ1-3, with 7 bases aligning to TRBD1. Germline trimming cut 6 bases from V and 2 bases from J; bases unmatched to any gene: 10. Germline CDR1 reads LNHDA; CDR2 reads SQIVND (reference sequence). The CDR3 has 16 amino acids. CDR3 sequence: CASRLGRQGAGNTIYF. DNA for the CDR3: TGTGCCAGTAGATTAGGACGACAGGGAGCTGGAAACACCATATATTTT.

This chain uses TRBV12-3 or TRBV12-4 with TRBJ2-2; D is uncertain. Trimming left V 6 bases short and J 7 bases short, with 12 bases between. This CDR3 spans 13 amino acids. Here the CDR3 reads CASRTRRVGELFF. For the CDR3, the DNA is TGTGCCAGCAGAACCCGCCGGGTCGGGGAGCTGTTTTTT.

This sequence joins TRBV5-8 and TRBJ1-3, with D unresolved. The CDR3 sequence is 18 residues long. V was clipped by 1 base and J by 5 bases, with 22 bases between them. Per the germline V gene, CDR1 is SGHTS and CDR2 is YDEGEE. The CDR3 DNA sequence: TGTGCCAGCAGCTTGACGGCGGGGAAGCAATTGAGACGAAACACCATATATTTT. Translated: CASSLTAGKQLRRNTIYF.

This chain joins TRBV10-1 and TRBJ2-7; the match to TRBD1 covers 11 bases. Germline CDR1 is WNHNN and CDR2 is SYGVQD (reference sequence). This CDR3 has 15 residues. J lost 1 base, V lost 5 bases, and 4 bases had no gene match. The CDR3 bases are TGCGCCAGCAGTCCCGGGACAGGGGGTTCCTACGAGCAGTACTTC. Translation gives CASSPGTGGSYEQYF.

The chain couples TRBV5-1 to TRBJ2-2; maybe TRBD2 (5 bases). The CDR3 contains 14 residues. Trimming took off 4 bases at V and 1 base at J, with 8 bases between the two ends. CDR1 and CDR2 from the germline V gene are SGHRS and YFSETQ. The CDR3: CASSVAGNTGELFF. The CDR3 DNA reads TGCGCCAGCAGCGTGGCGGGGAACACCGGGGAGCTGTTTTTT.

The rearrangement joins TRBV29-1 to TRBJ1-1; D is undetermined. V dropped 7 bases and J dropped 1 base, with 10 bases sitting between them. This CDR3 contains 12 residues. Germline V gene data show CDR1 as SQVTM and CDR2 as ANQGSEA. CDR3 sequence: CSAKYKNTEAFF. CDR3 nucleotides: TGCAGCGCCAAATACAAGAACACTGAAGCTTTCTTT.

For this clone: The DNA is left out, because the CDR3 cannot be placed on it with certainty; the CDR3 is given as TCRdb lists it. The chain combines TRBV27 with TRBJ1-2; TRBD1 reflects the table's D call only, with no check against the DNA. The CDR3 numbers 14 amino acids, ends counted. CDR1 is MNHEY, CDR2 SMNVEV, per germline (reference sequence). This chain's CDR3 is CASSTSTANYGYTF.

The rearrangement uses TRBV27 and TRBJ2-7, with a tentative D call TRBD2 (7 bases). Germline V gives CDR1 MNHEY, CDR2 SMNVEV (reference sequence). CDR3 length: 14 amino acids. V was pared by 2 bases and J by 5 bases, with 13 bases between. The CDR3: CASSLGGGWNEQYF. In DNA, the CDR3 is TGTGCCAGCAGTTTAGGGGGGGGCTGGAACGAGCAGTACTTC.

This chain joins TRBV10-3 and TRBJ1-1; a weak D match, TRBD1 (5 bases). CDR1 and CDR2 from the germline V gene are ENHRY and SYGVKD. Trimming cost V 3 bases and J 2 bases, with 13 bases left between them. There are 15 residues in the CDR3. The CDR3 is CAISDPLTANTEAFF. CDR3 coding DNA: TGTGCCATCAGTGACCCTCTGACAGCAAACACTGAAGCTTTCTTT.

CDR3 amino acids: CASSETGTLYEQYF. The CDR3 coding sequence is TGTGCCAGCAGCGAGACAGGGACGTTGTACGAGCAGTACTTC. This chain joins TRBV21-1 and TRBJ2-7; no DNA check was done on the table's D call, TRBD1. TRBV21-1 is a recognized pseudogene. This CDR3 is built from 14 residues.

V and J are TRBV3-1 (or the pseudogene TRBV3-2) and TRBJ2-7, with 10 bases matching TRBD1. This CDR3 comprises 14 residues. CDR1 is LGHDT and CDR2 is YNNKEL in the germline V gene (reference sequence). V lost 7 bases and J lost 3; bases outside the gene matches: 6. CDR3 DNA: TGTGCCAGCATGGGGGACAGGGGTCTCTACGAGCAGTACTTC. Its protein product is CASMGDRGLYEQYF.

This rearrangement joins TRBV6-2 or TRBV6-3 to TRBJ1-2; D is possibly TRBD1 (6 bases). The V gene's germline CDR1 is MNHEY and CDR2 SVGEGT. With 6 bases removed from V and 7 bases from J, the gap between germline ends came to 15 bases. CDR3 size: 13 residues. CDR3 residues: CASSSRGAFGYTF. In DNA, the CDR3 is TGTGCCAGCAGCTCCCGGGGGGCGTTTGGCTACACCTTC.

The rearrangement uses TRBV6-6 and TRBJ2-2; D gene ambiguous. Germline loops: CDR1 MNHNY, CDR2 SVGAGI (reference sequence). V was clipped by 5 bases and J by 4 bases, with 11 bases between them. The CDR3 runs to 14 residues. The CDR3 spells CASSAWAGTGELFF. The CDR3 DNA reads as TGTGCCAGCAGTGCATGGGCCGGCACCGGGGAGCTGTTTTTT.

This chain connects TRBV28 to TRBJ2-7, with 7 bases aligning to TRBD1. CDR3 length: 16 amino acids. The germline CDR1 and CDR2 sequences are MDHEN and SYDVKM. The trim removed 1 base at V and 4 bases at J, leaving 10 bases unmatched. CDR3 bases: TGTGCCAGCAGTTTATTGGAGACAGGGAATTTTTACGAGCAGTACTTC. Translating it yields CASSLLETGNFYEQYF.

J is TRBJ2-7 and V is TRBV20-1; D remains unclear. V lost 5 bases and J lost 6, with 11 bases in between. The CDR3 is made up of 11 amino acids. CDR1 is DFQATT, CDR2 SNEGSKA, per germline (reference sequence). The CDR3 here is CSAFVLSEQYF. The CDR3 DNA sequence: TGCAGTGCTTTTGTATTATCCGAGCAGTACTTC.

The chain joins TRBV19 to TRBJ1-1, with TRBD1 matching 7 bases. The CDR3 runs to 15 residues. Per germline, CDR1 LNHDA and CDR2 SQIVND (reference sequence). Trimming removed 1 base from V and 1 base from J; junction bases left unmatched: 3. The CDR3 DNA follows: TGTGCCAGTAGTATAGCCCCAGGGGGGAACACTGAAGCTTTCTTT. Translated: CASSIAPGGNTEAFF. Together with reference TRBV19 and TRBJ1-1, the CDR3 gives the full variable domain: DGGITQSPKYLFRKEGQNVTLSCEQNLNHDAMYWYRQDPGQGLRLIYYSQIVNDFQKGDIAEGYSVSREKKESFPLTVTSAQKNPTAFYLCASSIAPGGNTEAFFGQGTRLTVV.

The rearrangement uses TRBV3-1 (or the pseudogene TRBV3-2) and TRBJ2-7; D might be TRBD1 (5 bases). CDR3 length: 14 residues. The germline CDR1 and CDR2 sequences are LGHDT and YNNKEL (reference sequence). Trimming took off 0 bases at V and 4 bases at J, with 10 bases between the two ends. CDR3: CASSQEPRAYEQYF. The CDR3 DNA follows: TGTGCCAGCAGCCAAGAACCCAGGGCTTACGAGCAGTACTTC.

CDR3 coding DNA: TGTGCCAGCAGAGGACAGAAACTTTCACCCCTCCACTTT. It yields the protein CASRGQKLSPLHF. V usage is TRBV6-5 and J usage is TRBJ1-6; TRBD1 is a possible D gene (6 bases). Trimming cost V 6 bases and J 9 bases, with 12 bases left between them. CDR3 length: 13 residues. CDR1 is MNHEY, CDR2 SVGAGI, per germline.

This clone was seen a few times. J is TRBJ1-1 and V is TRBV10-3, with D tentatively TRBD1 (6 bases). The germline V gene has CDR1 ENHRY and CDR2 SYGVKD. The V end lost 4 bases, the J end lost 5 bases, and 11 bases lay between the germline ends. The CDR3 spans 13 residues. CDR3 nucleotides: TGTGCCATCAGTGCCGGGGGGGCAACTGAAGCTTTCTTT. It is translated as CAISAGGATEAFF.

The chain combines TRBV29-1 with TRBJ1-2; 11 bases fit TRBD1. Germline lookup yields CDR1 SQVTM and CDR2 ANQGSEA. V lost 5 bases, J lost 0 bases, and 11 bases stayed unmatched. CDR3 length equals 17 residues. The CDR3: CSVRLPGQGVSNYGYTF. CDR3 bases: TGCAGCGTTCGTCTCCCGGGACAGGGGGTATCTAACTATGGCTACACCTTC.

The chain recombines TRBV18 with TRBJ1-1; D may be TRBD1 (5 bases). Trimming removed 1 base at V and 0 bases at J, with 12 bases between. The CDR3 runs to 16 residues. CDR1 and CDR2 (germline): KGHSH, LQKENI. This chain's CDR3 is CASSPRDLGLNTEAFF. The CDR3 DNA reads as TGTGCCAGCTCACCACGGGACTTGGGCCTGAACACTGAAGCTTTCTTT.

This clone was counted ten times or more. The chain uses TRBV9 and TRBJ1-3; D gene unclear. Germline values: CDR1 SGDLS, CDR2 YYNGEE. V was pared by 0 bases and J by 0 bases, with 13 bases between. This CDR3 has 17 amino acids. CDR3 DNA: TGTGCCAGCAGCGTAGATGGAATGGGCTTCTCTGGAAACACCATATATTTT. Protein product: CASSVDGMGFSGNTIYF. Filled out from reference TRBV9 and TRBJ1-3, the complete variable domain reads DSGVTQTPKHLITATGQRVTLRCSPRSGDLSVYWYQQSLDQGLQFLIQYYNGEERAKGNILERFSAQQFPDLHSELNLSSLELGDSALYFCASSVDGMGFSGNTIYFGEGSWLTVV.

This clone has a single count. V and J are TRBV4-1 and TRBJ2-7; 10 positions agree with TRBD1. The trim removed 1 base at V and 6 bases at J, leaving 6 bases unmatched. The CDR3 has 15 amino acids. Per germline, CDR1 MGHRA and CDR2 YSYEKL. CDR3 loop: CASSQAPGQGPEQYF. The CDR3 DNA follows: TGCGCCAGCAGCCAAGCCCCGGGACAGGGGCCCGAGCAGTACTTC.

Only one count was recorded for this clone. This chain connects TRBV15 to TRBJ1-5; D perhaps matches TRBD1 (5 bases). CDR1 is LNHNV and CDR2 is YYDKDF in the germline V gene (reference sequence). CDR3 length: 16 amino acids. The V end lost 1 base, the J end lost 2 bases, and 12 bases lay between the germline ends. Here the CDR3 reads CATSRVQGLGNQPQHF. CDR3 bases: TGTGCCACCAGCAGAGTTCAGGGCCTCGGCAATCAGCCCCAGCATTTT.